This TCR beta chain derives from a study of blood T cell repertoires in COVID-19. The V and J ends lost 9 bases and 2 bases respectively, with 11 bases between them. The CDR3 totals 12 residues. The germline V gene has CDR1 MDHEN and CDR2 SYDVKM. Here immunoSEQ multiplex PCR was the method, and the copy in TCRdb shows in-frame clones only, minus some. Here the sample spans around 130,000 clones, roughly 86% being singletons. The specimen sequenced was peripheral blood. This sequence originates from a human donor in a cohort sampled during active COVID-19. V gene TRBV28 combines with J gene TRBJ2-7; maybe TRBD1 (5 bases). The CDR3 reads CASRAGTYEQYF. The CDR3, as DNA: TGTGCCAGTAGGGCAGGGACCTACGAGCAGTACTTC.